These 2 T cell receptor beta chains came from one sample sequenced in a study of control samples from healthy donors and cancer patients. Only in-frame clones appear in the TCRdb table, and some are missing; sequencing was by immunoSEQ multiplex PCR. The repertoire holds approximately 99,000 clones, with approximately 82% as singletons. Sequencing was done on a sample of blood. The receptors stem from a man between 18 and 29 years old in good health.

The chain joins TRBV12-3 or TRBV12-4 to TRBJ2-7, with D uncertain. The germline V and J ends were trimmed by 3 bases and 4 bases, with 7 bases remaining between them. The CDR3 extends over 12 amino acids. CDR3 coding DNA: TGTGCCAGCAGTTTCCGGAGTTACGAGCAGTACTTC. It encodes CASSFRSYEQYF.

V and J are TRBV4-1 and TRBJ2-7; no reliable D call. CDR1 and CDR2 (germline): MGHRA, YSYEKL. The CDR3 loop spans 13 amino acids. Trimming took 1 base from V and 5 from J, leaving 9 bases between them. As DNA, the CDR3 is TGCGCCAGCAGCCAAGGTTCGGGTCACGAGCAGTACGTC. Amino acid sequence: CASSQGSGHEQYV.